These 3 T cell receptor beta chains were sequenced from one sample in a study of OX40 agonist ivuxolimab in advanced cancers. Repertoires were generated with immunoSEQ multiplex PCR, while TCRdb's copy carries only in-frame clones and drops some. The sample holds some 70,000 clones, 83% seen once. Material: CD4+ or CD8+ T cells sorted from blood, obtained in a trial of the OX40 agonist ivuxolimab. The origin of the receptors is an adult with an advanced solid tumor such as melanoma, head and neck, liver or kidney cancer.

The V gene is TRBV5-1, the J gene TRBJ2-7, with TRBD2 matching 7 bases. V dropped 0 bases and J dropped 5; count of bases not matched to a gene: 2. Looked up from germline, CDR1 is SGHRS and CDR2 is YFSETQ. CDR3 length: 13 amino acids. In DNA form, the CDR3 reads TGCGCCAGCAGCTTGGGGGACTACAACGAGCAGTACTTC. The encoded protein is CASSLGDYNEQYF.

This chain uses TRBV2 with TRBJ2-1; D remains unclear. CDR1 is SNHLY, CDR2 FYNNEI, per germline. CDR3 length: 10 residues. V was pared by 4 bases and J by 7 bases, with 2 bases between. CDR3 nucleotide sequence: TGTGCCAGCAGTGTAAATGAGCAGTTCTTC. Protein: CASSVNEQFF. The full variable domain, its missing parts supplied by reference TRBV2 and TRBJ2-1, is EPEVTQTPSHQVTQMGQEVILRCVPISNHLYFYWYRQILGQKVEFLVSFYNNEISEKSEIFDDQFSVERPDGSNFTLKIRSTKLEDSAMYFCASSVNEQFFGPGTRLTVL.

The rearrangement uses TRBV2 and TRBJ2-6; D unresolved. V shed 5 bases and J shed 0 bases, with 5 bases lying between them. There are 14 residues in the CDR3. The V gene's germline CDR1 is SNHLY and CDR2 FYNNEI. CDR3 loop: CASSRVSGANVLTF. The CDR3 region has the DNA TGTGCCAGCAGTCGGGTCTCTGGGGCCAACGTCCTGACTTTC.